Sequencing of this TCR beta chain was carried out in a study of blood T cell repertoires in COVID-19. The overall study: The samples span acute and convalescent COVID-19 from the United States, Italy and Spain. Nucleic acid was either cDNA or gDNA, and it came from T cells, B-cell-depleted T cells, or PBMCs.

V was pared by 5 bases and J by 2 bases, with 3 bases of the junction left unmatched. There are 14 residues in the CDR3. Germline loops: CDR1 MNHEY, CDR2 SVGAGI. Here immunoSEQ multiplex PCR was the method, and the copy in TCRdb shows in-frame clones only, minus some. The sample comprises under 250,000 clones, 85% to 90% of which are singletons, and around a tenth rests with the top ten. Source material: peripheral blood. This sequence was found in a man aged 50 to 60 with COVID-19, enrolled during active disease. The chain links TRBV6-5 to TRBJ1-5; the match to TRBD1 covers 7 bases. Here the CDR3 DNA reads TGTGCCAGCAGTAACAGGGGCGGCAATCAGCCCCAGCATTTT. This sequence encodes CASSNRGGNQPQHF.